These T cell receptor beta chains were read from a single sample in a study of shared clonotypes between healthy human individuals. Sequenced by immunoSEQ multiplex PCR; TCRdb stores in-frame clones only, minus some. The table lists 2 million or so clones, about 95% of them singletons. Sequencing used naive CD8+ T cells sorted from blood. These receptors all stem from a man between 18 and 29 years old in good health. CDR3s include the opening cysteine and the closing phenylalanine or tryptophan. The order of the fields is D gene, clone size, J gene, V gene, CDR3 protein, CDR3 DNA. D genes are given only for firm matches. Expanded clones get a size class; other rows say once, few or many, or leave the size out.

>TRBD1|-|TRBJ1-1|TRBV6-5
CASTQTGGGTEAFF
TGTGCCAGCACCCAGACAGGGGGAGGGACTGAAGCTTTCTTT
>-|-|TRBJ2-3|TRBV13
CASSSRDAGTDTQYF
TGTGCCAGCAGCTCACGGGACGCAGGAACAGATACGCAGTATTTT
>-|-|TRBJ1-1|TRBV27
CASSLQGGRGTEAFF
TGTGCCAGCAGTTTACAAGGCGGCAGGGGCACTGAAGCTTTCTTT
>-|-|TRBJ2-7|TRBV4-3
CASSQDSGGIYEQYF
TGCGCCAGCAGCCAAGATTCTGGCGGGATCTACGAGCAGTACTTT
>-|-|TRBJ1-1|TRBV5-4
CASSSGGPANTEAFF
TGTGCCAGCAGCTCTGGGGGACCGGCGAACACTGAAGCTTTCTTT
>-|-|TRBJ1-1|TRBV13
CASSAWERNTEAFF
TGTGCCAGCAGTGCATGGGAGCGAAACACTGAAGCTTTCTTT
>-|-|TRBJ2-5|TRBV30
CAWSVPYEAGETQYF
TGTGCCTGGAGTGTACCGTATGAGGCAGGGGAGACCCAGTACTTC
>-|-|TRBJ2-7|TRBV10-2
CASRDGSYEQYF
TGCGCCAGCAGGGACGGCTCCTACGAGCAGTACTTC
>TRBD2|-|TRBJ2-1|TRBV27
CASSLYSGGTNNEQFF
TGTGCCAGCAGTTTGTATAGCGGGGGGACCAACAATGAGCAGTTCTTC
>-|-|TRBJ2-3|TRBV4-3
CASSQRDEADTQYF
TGCGCCAGCAGCCAACGGGACGAGGCAGATACGCAGTATTTT
>-|-|TRBJ2-3|TRBV5-1
CASNWASTDTQYF
TGCGCCAGCAATTGGGCCAGCACAGATACGCAGTATTTT
>TRBD1|once|TRBJ2-7|TRBV28
CASRGTGNSYEQYF
TGTGCCAGCAGGGGGACAGGGAACAGCTACGAGCAGTACTTC
>-|-|TRBJ2-3|TRBV9
CASSVVGMADTQYF
TGTGCCAGCAGCGTAGTGGGGATGGCAGATACGCAGTATTTT
>TRBD2|once|TRBJ2-1|TRBV5-1
CASGTSGYNEQFF
TGCGCCAGCGGGACTAGCGGATACAATGAGCAGTTCTTC
>TRBD2|-|TRBJ2-1|TRBV27
CASSLLYGTSALNEQFF
TGTGCCAGCAGTTTACTGTACGGGACTAGCGCACTCAATGAGCAGTTCTTC
>-|-|TRBJ2-7|TRBV9
CASSVAGTLDGEQYF
TGTGCCAGCAGCGTGGCCGGGACGCTGGACGGCGAGCAGTACTTC
>-|-|TRBJ1-2|TRBV7-2
CASSLDRKVLYGYTF
TGTGCCAGCAGCTTGGACAGAAAGGTCCTTTATGGCTACACCTTC
>TRBD2|-|TRBJ2-4|TRBV5-1
CASSLEGGSRRNIQYF
TGCGCCAGCAGCTTGGAGGGCGGGAGTAGGAGAAACATTCAGTACTTC
>TRBD1|-|TRBJ1-2|TRBV11-2
CASSGTGVGYTF
TGTGCCAGCAGCGGGACAGGGGTGGGCTACACCTTC
>-|-|TRBJ2-2|TRBV11-2
CASSLDFPLEQSGELFF
TGTGCCAGCAGCTTAGATTTTCCCCTTGAGCAGTCCGGGGAGCTGTTTTTT
>-|-|TRBJ2-5|TRBV7-9
CASSLNTGETQYF
TGTGCCAGCAGCTTAAATACAGGAGAGACCCAGTACTTC
>TRBD1|-|TRBJ2-7|TRBV6-6
CASRLTGADYEQYF
TGTGCCAGCCGTTTAACAGGGGCCGACTACGAGCAGTACTTC
>-|once|TRBJ1-3|TRBV9
CASSSGGSGNTIYF
TGTGCCAGCAGCTCGGGAGGCTCTGGAAACACCATATATTTT
>-|once|TRBJ2-3|TRBV11-1
CASSYLGTDTQYF
TGTGCCAGCAGCTACCTGGGCACAGATACGCAGTATTTT
>-|-|TRBJ2-2|TRBV9
CASSVGVDTGELFF
TGTGCCAGCAGCGTAGGAGTCGACACCGGGGAGCTGTTTTTT
>TRBD1|-|TRBJ1-2|TRBV27
CASSYIKPQGAGGYTF
TGTGCCAGCAGCTATATCAAGCCCCAGGGGGCGGGGGGCTACACCTTC
>-|-|TRBJ2-7|TRBV27
CASSLTGPVPSSYEQYF
TGTGCCAGCAGTTTAACAGGGCCCGTACCTAGCTCCTACGAGCAGTACTTC
>-|-|TRBJ1-2|TRBV28
CASSADRKDYYGYTF
TGTGCCAGCAGTGCCGACAGGAAGGACTACTATGGCTACACCTTC
>-|-|TRBJ2-5|TRBV10-2
CASSDPYPGGTALKETQYF
TGCGCCAGCAGTGACCCCTACCCCGGGGGGACAGCCCTAAAAGAGACCCAGTACTTC
>-|-|TRBJ1-1|TRBV28
CASSPTYTEAFF
TGTGCCAGCAGTCCAACCTACACTGAAGCTTTCTTT
>-|once|TRBJ2-1|TRBV14
CASSPRWKAGFSYNEQFF
TGTGCCAGCAGCCCTCGTTGGAAAGCGGGTTTCTCCTACAATGAGCAGTTCTTC
>-|-|TRBJ1-5|TRBV19
CASSPFPNQPQHF
TGTGCCAGTAGCCCCTTTCCGAATCAGCCCCAGCATTTT
>-|-|TRBJ2-7|TRBV7-2
CASSFDVRQGSYEQYF
TGTGCCAGCTCTTTCGATGTGCGACAAGGTTCCTACGAGCAGTACTTC
>-|-|TRBJ1-6|TRBV7-9
CASSLGSVNSPLHF
TGTGCCAGCAGCTTAGGGTCAGTTAATTCACCCCTCCACTTT
>-|-|TRBJ2-2|TRBV7-9
CASSGAWDVTGELFF
TGTGCCAGCAGCGGAGCTTGGGATGTCACCGGGGAGCTGTTTTTT
>-|-|TRBJ2-7|TRBV7-8
CASSLGGGFYEQYF
TGTGCCAGCAGCTTAGGGGGTGGGTTCTACGAGCAGTACTTC
>-|-|TRBJ2-2|TRBV7-8
CASSSPWNTGELFF
TGTGCCAGCAGCTCACCTTGGAACACCGGGGAGCTGTTTTTT
>-|-|TRBJ1-3|TRBV7-9
CASSRSEADSGNTIYF
TGTGCCAGCAGCAGAAGCGAGGCAGACTCTGGAAACACCATATATTTT
>-|-|TRBJ1-1|TRBV28
CASVRGRLSTEAFF
TGTGCCAGCGTTAGAGGGAGGCTGAGCACTGAAGCTTTCTTT
>TRBD2|-|TRBJ2-7|TRBV11-2
CASSLPRLAEGYEQYF
TGTGCCAGCAGCTTACCGAGGCTAGCGGAGGGCTACGAGCAGTACTTC
>-|-|TRBJ1-2|TRBV4-3
CASSQYIEYGYTF
TGCGCCAGCAGCCAATACATCGAGTATGGCTACACCTTC
>-|few|TRBJ1-2|TRBV2
CASSEEQGNNYGYTF
TGTGCCAGCAGTGAAGAGCAGGGGAATAACTATGGCTACACCTTC
>-|-|TRBJ2-7|TRBV4-1
CASSQERTYEQYF
TGCGCCAGCAGCCAAGAACGAACCTACGAGCAGTACTTC
>TRBD1|-|TRBJ2-7|TRBV13
CASSSRQGVMSYEQYF
TGTGCCAGCAGCTCCAGACAGGGAGTAATGAGCTACGAGCAGTACTTC
>TRBD1|-|TRBJ2-5|TRBV9
CASSPGQQETQYF
TGTGCCAGCAGCCCGGGACAGCAAGAGACCCAGTACTTC
>-|-|TRBJ1-1|TRBV30
CAWSNEVDTEAFF
TGTGCCTGGAGTAATGAGGTAGACACTGAAGCTTTCTTT
>-|-|TRBJ1-2|TRBV5-1
CASSPIRQDGRDGYTF
TGCGCCAGCAGCCCAATACGTCAAGACGGCCGGGATGGCTACACCTTC
>-|-|TRBJ1-5|TRBV5-5
CASSPPGQGQPQHF
TGTGCCAGCAGCCCCCCCGGGCAAGGACAGCCCCAGCATTTT
>-|-|TRBJ2-7|TRBV27
CASSPSAGVRVNEQYF
TGTGCCAGCAGCCCATCGGCGGGTGTGAGGGTAAACGAGCAGTACTTC
>TRBD1|-|TRBJ1-1|TRBV4-1
CASSQQDRDTEAFF
TGCGCCAGCAGCCAACAGGACAGGGACACTGAAGCTTTCTTT
>TRBD2|-|TRBJ2-4|TRBV4-1
CASSLQAGGDQNIQYF
TGCGCCAGCAGCCTTCAAGCGGGAGGTGACCAAAACATTCAGTACTTC
>TRBD1|-|TRBJ2-7|TRBV13
CASSPLGQGSYEQYF
TGTGCCAGCAGCCCCTTAGGACAGGGAAGCTACGAGCAGTACTTC
>-|-|TRBJ1-3|TRBV27
CASSFLPISGNTIYF
TGTGCCAGCAGTTTTCTTCCGATCTCTGGAAACACCATATATTTT
>TRBD1|-|TRBJ1-1|TRBV4-1
CASSQGDRGGSFF
TGCGCCAGCAGCCAAGGGGACAGGGGTGGTTCTTTCTTT
>TRBD2|-|TRBJ2-5|TRBV2
CASGGTSGSAETQYF
TGTGCCAGCGGGGGAACTAGCGGGAGTGCAGAGACCCAGTACTTC
>TRBD1|-|TRBJ1-2|TRBV19
CASSPTGGRGYTF
TGTGCCAGTAGTCCAACAGGGGGCCGAGGCTACACCTTC
>-|-|TRBJ1-2|TRBV27
CASSLSIQGHYGYTF
TGTGCCAGCAGTTTATCGATCCAGGGGCACTATGGCTACACCTTC
>-|few|TRBJ1-1|TRBV7-9
CASSWGNTEAFF
TGTGCCAGCAGTTGGGGGAACACTGAAGCTTTCTTT
>-|-|TRBJ2-5|TRBV9
CASSADIDQETQYF
TGTGCCAGCAGCGCGGACATAGACCAAGAGACCCAGTACTTC
>TRBD1|-|TRBJ1-5|TRBV29-1
CSVEGNPGQGWHQPQHF
TGCAGCGTTGAAGGTAACCCGGGACAGGGGTGGCATCAGCCCCAGCATTTT